The source of this T cell receptor beta chain is a study of T cell responses to AZD1222 COVID-19 vaccine. Findings of the study overall: No repertoire was sampled before or during the peak T cell response, only after it.

The method was immunoSEQ multiplex PCR; TCRdb's version includes in-frame clones alone and lacks a portion of them. The table lists about 120,000 clones, approximately 90% of them singletons. Per germline, CDR1 SGHRS and CDR2 YFSETQ. The CDR3 extends over 14 amino acids. Trimming took off 1 base at V and 5 bases at J, with 12 bases between the two ends. Concerning this clone: Its antigen is as yet unknown.

The sample consisted of peripheral blood, taken on day 0 of AZD1222 vaccination. The origin of this receptor is an adult in good health. The chain recombines TRBV5-1 with TRBJ1-2; D is ambiguous. For the CDR3, the DNA is TGCGCCAGCAGCTTGCGCCAGCGGGCTTATGGCTACACCTTC. Translation: CASSLRQRAYGYTF.